This T cell receptor (beta chain) was retrieved from a study of blood T cell repertoires in COVID-19. The wider study: In each case, the material was cDNA or gDNA derived from T cells, B-cell-depleted T cells, or PBMCs.

This clone was picked up one time. Some clones are missing from TCRdb's copy, which holds only in-frame ones; the method was immunoSEQ multiplex PCR. The sample records some 170,000 clones, about 80% being singletons. The V gene's germline CDR1 is LNHDA and CDR2 SQIVND (reference sequence). Trimming removed 5 bases at V and 0 bases at J, with 8 bases between. The CDR3 length is 14 residues. Sequences were obtained from peripheral blood. This receptor was obtained from a woman in her 70s with acute or convalescent COVID-19. The chain carries TRBV19 and TRBJ1-5; TRBD1 might be the D (5 bases). The CDR3, as DNA: TGTGCCAGTAGTGTCGGACATAGCAATCAGCCCCAGCATTTT. Its protein product is CASSVGHSNQPQHF.